Following are 24 T cell receptor beta chains from one sample sequenced in a study of shared clonotypes between healthy human individuals. The table came from immunoSEQ multiplex PCR; TCRdb's copy has only in-frame clones and leaves some out. The table shows around 510,000 clones, with roughly 95% occurring only once. Material for sequencing was naive CD4+ T cells sorted from blood. Regarding subset: CD45RA+ positively selected. These receptors were taken from a young woman in good health.

This sequence joins TRBV7-3 and TRBJ2-1; D is uncertain. Trimming took 2 bases from V and 2 from J, leaving 7 bases between them. The germline CDR1 and CDR2 sequences are SGHTA and FQGTGA. The length of the CDR3 is 14 residues. The CDR3: CASSLSGTYNEQFF. The CDR3, as DNA: TGTGCCAGCAGCTTATCCGGCACCTACAATGAGCAGTTCTTC.

The chain uses TRBV5-6 and TRBJ1-1; TRBD1 agrees at 9 bases. The CDR3 is 16 amino acids. V dropped 1 base and J dropped 4; count of bases not matched to a gene: 8. The germline V gene has CDR1 SGHDT and CDR2 YYEEEE. The CDR3 DNA follows: TGTGCCAGCAGCTTGCTATCACAGGGGGCAGGCACTGAAGCTTTCTTT. Protein sequence: CASSLLSQGAGTEAFF.

The V gene is TRBV28, the J gene TRBJ1-5; 7 bases agree with TRBD1. Germline loops: CDR1 MDHEN, CDR2 SYDVKM. The CDR3 spans 15 residues. J gave up 5 bases and V 6 bases, and 10 bases lay outside the gene matches. For the CDR3, the DNA is TGTGCCAGCAGACAAGCAGGGGGATTTTATCAGCCCCAGCATTTT. It yields the protein CASRQAGGFYQPQHF.

V gene TRBV5-1 combines with J gene TRBJ1-2, with D possibly matching TRBD1 (6 bases). V was clipped by 2 bases and J by 3 bases, with 8 bases between them. Germline values: CDR1 SGHRS, CDR2 YFSETQ. The CDR3 has 13 amino acids. CDR3 sequence (DNA): TGCGCCAGCAGCTTAAGGGGGGACTATGGCTACACCTTC. It translates to CASSLRGDYGYTF.

This clone was detected only once. The genes are TRBV5-1 and TRBJ2-6, with D hard to call. The V and J ends lost 4 bases and 2 bases respectively, with 7 bases between them. The CDR3 contains 14 residues. The germline V gene encodes CDR1 SGHRS and CDR2 YFSETQ. DNA for the CDR3: TGCGCCAGCAGCCCCTTAGCTGGGGCCAACGTCCTGACTTTC. The encoded protein is CASSPLAGANVLTF.

This chain joins TRBV5-4 and TRBJ1-1; 7 bases are a match to TRBD1. Germline CDR1 is SGHNT and CDR2 is YYREEE (reference sequence). The trim removed 3 bases at V and 5 bases at J, leaving 16 bases unmatched. The CDR3 has 17 amino acids. The CDR3 loop reads CASSSRGTALSITEAFF. The CDR3 DNA reads TGTGCCAGCAGCTCACGCGGGACAGCCCTATCGATTACTGAAGCTTTCTTT.

The V and J genes are TRBV11-2 and TRBJ2-7, with no clear D. The CDR3 is 14 amino acids. The germline V gene encodes CDR1 SGHAT and CDR2 FQNNGV. The germline V and J ends were trimmed by 8 bases and 2 bases, with 16 bases remaining between them. Here the CDR3 DNA reads TGTGCCAGCGGGCCTGTGGTAAGGCCCTACGAGCAGTACTTC. Translating gives CASGPVVRPYEQYF.

This chain uses TRBV5-1 with TRBJ2-7, with 13 bases that match TRBD2. The CDR3 has 16 residues. V gave up 5 bases and J gave up 3 bases; unmatched junction bases: 8. Germline values: CDR1 SGHRS, CDR2 YFSETQ. The CDR3 region has the DNA TGCGCCAGCAGACCGACTAGCGGGAGGATCAACTACGAGCAGTACTTC. Translation gives CASRPTSGRINYEQYF.

This chain uses TRBV6-5 with TRBJ1-1, with D perhaps matching TRBD1 (6 bases). This CDR3 contains 16 residues. V lost 2 bases to trimming and J lost 0 bases, with 13 bases between them. In germline, CDR1 is MNHEY, CDR2 SVGAGI. The DNA for the CDR3 is TGTGCCAGCAGTTACCACCCAGGGGCTTTGAACACTGAAGCTTTCTTT. It yields the protein CASSYHPGALNTEAFF.

V usage is TRBV6-5 and J usage is TRBJ2-1; 9 bases fit TRBD2. Germline CDR1 is MNHEY and CDR2 is SVGAGI. The V and J ends lost 4 bases and 6 bases, in that order; junction bases with no gene match: 4. CDR3 length: 14 residues. CDR3 loop: CASSWRSGSNEQFF. For the CDR3, the DNA is TGTGCCAGCAGTTGGCGTAGCGGGAGCAATGAGCAGTTCTTC.

This chain joins TRBV28 and TRBJ2-6, with TRBD1 as a possible D gene (5 bases). CDR1 is MDHEN and CDR2 is SYDVKM in the germline V gene. The CDR3 spans 16 residues. Trimming stripped 6 bases from V and 0 bases from J, with 12 bases between. The CDR3 here is CASSQQVNSGANVLTF. The CDR3 DNA reads as TGTGCCAGCAGCCAACAGGTTAACTCTGGGGCCAACGTCCTGACTTTC.

V gene TRBV6-1 combines with J gene TRBJ2-1; D perhaps matches TRBD2 (5 bases). Germline assignment: CDR1 MNHNS and CDR2 SASEGT. Trimming shortened V by 2 bases and J by 9 bases, and 11 bases separated the two germline ends. CDR3 length equals 13 residues. In nucleotides, the CDR3 is TGTGCCAGCAGTGAAAAGAGGGATTTTGAGCAGTTCTTC. Protein sequence: CASSEKRDFEQFF.

This chain uses TRBV15 with TRBJ2-7, with 9 positions matching TRBD1. Per germline, CDR1 LNHNV and CDR2 YYDKDF (reference sequence). The V segment lost 6 bases and the J segment 5 bases; nucleotides outside the gene matches: 20. The CDR3 loop spans 18 amino acids. In nucleotides, the CDR3 is TGTGCCACCAGTAACGCATTACTACAACAGGGGGCTCCCCACGAGCAGTACTTC. This encodes CATSNALLQQGAPHEQYF.

The chain links TRBV11-3 to TRBJ2-1; D possibly corresponds to TRBD2 (6 bases). V gave up 0 bases and J gave up 4 bases, with 13 bases separating them. This CDR3 has 16 amino acids. Germline assignment: CDR1 SGHNT and CDR2 YENEEA. As DNA, the CDR3 is TGTGCCAGCAGCTTAGAAAGGGGAGGTCCTTACAATGAGCAGTTCTTC. Translating it yields CASSLERGGPYNEQFF. The entire variable domain, with the rest obtained from reference TRBV11-3 and TRBJ2-1, is as follows: EAGVVQSPRYKIIEKKQPVAFWCNPISGHNTLYWYLQNLGQGPELLIRYENEEAVDDSQLPKDRFSAERLKGVDSTLKIQPAELGDSAVYLCASSLERGGPYNEQFFGPGTRLTVL.

This clone was recorded once. The chain's CDR3 is CASSFWESSYEQYF. CDR3 nucleotides: TGTGCCAGCAGTTTCTGGGAAAGCTCCTACGAGCAGTACTTC. The rearrangement links TRBV27 to TRBJ2-5, with D hard to call. The better agreement between TRBJ2-7 and the DNA end casts doubt on the J call. Looked up from germline, CDR1 is MNHEY and CDR2 is SMNVEV (reference sequence). CDR3 size: 14 residues.

The V and J genes are TRBV7-3 and TRBJ2-1, with 11 bases fitting TRBD2. CDR3 length: 15 amino acids. The V gene's germline CDR1 is SGHTA and CDR2 FQGTGA. With 1 base clipped from V and 8 bases from J, the junction kept 4 bases outside the gene matches. CDR3 region: CASSLSLAGGYEQFF. In DNA, the CDR3 is TGTGCCAGCAGCTTAAGTTTAGCGGGAGGGTATGAGCAGTTCTTC. Full variable domain (rest looked up from reference TRBV7-3 and TRBJ2-1): GAGVSQTPSNKVTEKGKYVELRCDPISGHTALYWYRQSLGQGPEFLIYFQGTGAADDSGLPNDRFFAVRPEGSVSTLKIQRTERGDSAVYLCASSLSLAGGYEQFFGPGTRLTVL.

The chain has TRBV5-5 and TRBJ1-5; 7 nucleotides line up with TRBD1. Unmatched junction bases numbered 6, after V lost 2 bases and J lost 4 bases. This CDR3 has 15 amino acids. CDR1 is SGHKS and CDR2 is YYEKEE in the germline V gene (reference sequence). The DNA of the CDR3 is TGTGCCAGCAGCTTAAGGGACAGCGCGAATCAGCCCCAGCATTTT. This encodes CASSLRDSANQPQHF.

The sample holds one count of this clone. For the CDR3, the DNA is TGTGCCAGCAGCAAAGATGGTGGCAGTTCCTACGAGCAGTACTTC. This translates into CASSKDGGSSYEQYF. The genes are TRBV21-1 and TRBJ2-7; the table's D call, TRBD1, has no DNA check behind it. TRBV21-1 is flagged as a pseudogene. This CDR3 comprises 15 residues.

The chain uses TRBV7-8 and TRBJ2-7; TRBD1 agrees at 7 bases. CDR1 is SGHVS, CDR2 FQNEAQ, per germline. The CDR3 spans 14 residues. J was trimmed by 4 bases and V by 5 bases; bases with no gene match: 8. The CDR3 protein is CASSSRGLLYEQYF. The DNA of the CDR3 is TGTGCCAGCAGCAGCAGGGGGTTATTGTACGAGCAGTACTTC.

The gene calls are TRBV28 and TRBJ2-7, with D perhaps matching TRBD1 (6 bases). V was clipped by 6 bases and J by 4 bases, with 7 bases between them. There are 11 residues in the CDR3. CDR1 MDHEN and CDR2 SYDVKM come from the germline V gene. CDR3 nucleotides: TGTGCCAGCAGGGGGGCTTACGAGCAGTACTTC. Its translation is CASRGAYEQYF.

The chain couples TRBV2 to TRBJ1-5; TRBD1 matches 7 bases. J was trimmed by 4 bases and V by 6 bases; bases with no gene match: 6. CDR1 is SNHLY, CDR2 FYNNEI, per germline. The CDR3 runs 14 residues. The CDR3 here is CASRGQEENQPQHF. The DNA for the CDR3 is TGTGCCAGCAGAGGACAGGAGGAAAATCAGCCCCAGCATTTT.

The rearrangement links TRBV28 to TRBJ2-1, with D tentatively TRBD1 (6 bases). The germline V and J ends were trimmed by 3 bases and 1 base, with 7 bases remaining between them. The CDR3 length is 14 residues. The germline CDR1 and CDR2 sequences are MDHEN and SYDVKM. The DNA for the CDR3 is TGTGCCAGCAGTTTTGACAGGTCCTACAATGAGCAGTTCTTC. Protein sequence: CASSFDRSYNEQFF.

CDR3 in DNA: TGTGCCAGCAGCAAGGACAGAAACTCTAACTATGGCTACACCTTC. Its translation is CASSKDRNSNYGYTF. This chain connects TRBV27 to TRBJ1-2; perhaps TRBD1 as D (6 bases). Trimming left V 6 bases short and J 0 bases short, with 14 bases between. This CDR3 is built from 15 residues. The germline CDR1 and CDR2 sequences are MNHEY and SMNVEV (reference sequence).

This chain uses TRBV10-2 with TRBJ1-1; D unclear. CDR3 length equals 14 residues. Trimming pared 0 bases from V and 5 bases from J, leaving 10 bases between. Germline V gives CDR1 WSHSY, CDR2 SAAADI. In DNA, the CDR3 is TGCGCCAGCAGTGAGTCACCAACGGAGACTGAAGCTTTCTTT. Translation: CASSESPTETEAFF.